What follows are 2 T cell receptor beta chains derived from one specimen sequenced in a study of response to subunit inactivated influenza vaccine. TCRdb fed the RT-PCR reads into MiXCR, producing one record per CDR3 protein. The sample records more than 700,000 distinct CDR3 sequences, 21% being singletons. The source was PBMCs from blood, collected more than 4 days after vaccination. All receptors derive from a man aged 50 to 59 who received an inactivated influenza vaccine.

The sample holds one count of this clonotype. The genes are TRBV4-2 and TRBJ2-5; D gene ambiguous. CDR3 length: 13 residues. V dropped 4 bases and J dropped 9 bases, with 15 bases sitting between them. Germline V gene lookup returns CDR1 LGHNA and CDR2 YNFKEQ. The DNA for the CDR3 is TGTGCCAGCAGCCCACGACCGGCCCGGGCCCAGTACTTC. Its translation is CASSPRPARAQYF.

Only a few counts were recorded for this clonotype. The chain joins TRBV20-1 to TRBJ2-7; 12 nucleotides align to TRBD1. J was trimmed by 2 bases and V by 4 bases; bases with no gene match: 6. Germline CDR1 and CDR2: DFQATT and SNEGSKA (reference sequence). This CDR3 is built from 15 residues. The DNA of the CDR3 is TGCAGTGCTACCAACCGGGACAGGGGGCCCTACGAGCAGTACTTC. This encodes CSATNRDRGPYEQYF.